This T cell receptor beta chain was recorded in a study of T cells in Graves' hyperthyroidism and ophthalmopathy. Across the study: Pretreatment peripheral blood was obtained at initial diagnosis.

There were TCR beta CDR3 regions amplified from RNA transcripts. The TCR CDR3 first-round RT-PCR relied on the HTBI primer set. TCRdb ran MiXCR on the multiplex PCR reads and lists one entry per CDR3 protein. In the table there are a few hundred thousand distinct CDR3 sequences, less than 25% of which are singletons. Many counts were recorded for this clonotype. The antigen is undetermined. Findings and caveats of the study: Researchers found most expanded thyroid clonotypes above 0.001 in blood as well.

The V end lost 5 bases, the J end lost 7 bases, and 18 bases lay between the germline ends. Germline V gene data show CDR1 as GTSNPN and CDR2 as SVGIG (reference sequence). This CDR3 is built from 14 residues. The chain uses TRBV30 and TRBJ1-3; D gene ambiguous. The sample taken for sequencing was blood. This clonotype was sampled from a man younger than 30 with Graves' hyperthyroidism. CDR3 nucleotides: TGTGCCTGGCAAAACTTGCGCCGGGCGAACACCATATATTTT. Its translation: CAWQNLRRANTIYF.